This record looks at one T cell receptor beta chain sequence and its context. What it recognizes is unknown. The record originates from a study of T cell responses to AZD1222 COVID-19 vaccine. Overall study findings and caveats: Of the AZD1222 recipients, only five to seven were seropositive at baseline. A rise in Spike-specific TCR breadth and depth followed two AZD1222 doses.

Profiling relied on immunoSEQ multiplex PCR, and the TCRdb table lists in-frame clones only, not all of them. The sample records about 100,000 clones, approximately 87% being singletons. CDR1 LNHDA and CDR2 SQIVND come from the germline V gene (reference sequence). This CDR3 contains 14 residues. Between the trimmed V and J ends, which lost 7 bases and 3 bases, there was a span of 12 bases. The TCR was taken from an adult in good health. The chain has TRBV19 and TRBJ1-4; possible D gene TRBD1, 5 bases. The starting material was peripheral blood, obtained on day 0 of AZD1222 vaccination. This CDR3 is CASTPGRANEKLFF. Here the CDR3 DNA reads TGTGCCAGTACACCGGGACGGGCTAATGAAAAACTGTTTTTT.